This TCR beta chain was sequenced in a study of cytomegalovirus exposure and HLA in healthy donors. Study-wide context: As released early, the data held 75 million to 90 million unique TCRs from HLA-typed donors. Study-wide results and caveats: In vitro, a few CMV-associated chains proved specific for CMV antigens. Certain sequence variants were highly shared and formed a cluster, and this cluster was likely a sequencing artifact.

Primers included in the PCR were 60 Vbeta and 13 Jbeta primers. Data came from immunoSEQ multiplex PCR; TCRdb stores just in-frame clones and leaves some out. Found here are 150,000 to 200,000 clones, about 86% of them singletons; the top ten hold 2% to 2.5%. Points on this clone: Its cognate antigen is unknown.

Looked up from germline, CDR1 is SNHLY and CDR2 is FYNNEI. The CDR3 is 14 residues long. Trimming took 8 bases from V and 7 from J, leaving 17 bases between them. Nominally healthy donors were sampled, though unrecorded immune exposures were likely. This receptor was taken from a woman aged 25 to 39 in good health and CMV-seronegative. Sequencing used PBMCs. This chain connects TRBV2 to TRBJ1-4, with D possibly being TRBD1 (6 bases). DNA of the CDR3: TGTGCCAGCGGTTTAACAGGGATGGGTGAAAAACTGTTTTTT. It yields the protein CASGLTGMGEKLFF.